The clone carrying this T cell receptor beta chain has at least ten counts. Noted time point: pre-sensitization, week 0. Treatment reported: therapeutic diphenylcyclopropenone sensitization with weekly scalp DPC. CDR3 length: 19 amino acids. Germline V lookup: CDR1 SGHRS, CDR2 YFSETQ. V gave up 4 bases and J gave up 0 bases, with 20 bases separating them. TCRdb reprocessed the RACE reads with MiXCR, giving one entry per CDR3 protein. The repertoire holds about 61,000 distinct CDR3 sequences, with about 6.7% as singletons. The data are from a study of human T cells and chemical hapten exposure. The wider study: After 6 days, upper back 0.01% DPC patch tests were scored.

The sample was whole blood, taken in connection with sensitization to the hapten diphenylcyclopropenone (DPC). The rearrangement uses TRBV5-1 and TRBJ2-6; tentatively, D is TRBD2 (6 bases). The TCR was taken from a young woman with alopecia areata. Some clones in this sample may be carry-over from other donors' samples. This CDR3 is CASSPSVVRGVSGANVLTF. The DNA of the CDR3 is TGCGCCAGCAGCCCTTCGGTTGTGCGGGGCGTCTCTGGGGCCAACGTCCTGACTTTC.